These 22 T cell receptor beta chains share one sample of origin, sequenced in a study of post-analysis software for immune sequencing data. TCR beta cDNA libraries included unique molecular identifiers. TCRdb passed the PCR reads through MiXCR, listing each CDR3 protein once. The sample gives around 770,000 distinct CDR3 sequences, 35% to 55% of which show up once; approximately 4.4% is in the top ten. Whole-study results and caveats: TRBV5-6, TRBV5-1 and TRBV20-1 were among several TRBV segments more frequent in patients than controls.

What these receptors recognize is not known. Sequencing was done on a sample of blood. The receptors originated from a girl aged 10-17 years with multiple sclerosis.

This rearrangement joins TRBV29-1 to TRBJ2-1; 9 nucleotides line up with TRBD2. This CDR3 is built from 16 residues. CDR1 SQVTM and CDR2 ANQGSEA come from the germline V gene. V was clipped by 0 bases and J by 7 bases; unmatched bases: 10. The CDR3 region is CSVEDFAGGEVNEQFF. The CDR3 DNA sequence: TGCAGCGTTGAAGATTTCGCGGGAGGGGAAGTGAATGAGCAGTTCTTC.

This sequence joins TRBV7-2 and TRBJ2-7; 9 bases line up with TRBD1. Gene TRBJ2-5 matches the end of the DNA better, so the J call may be wrong. Germline CDR1 and CDR2: SGHTA and FQGNSA. There are 14 residues in the CDR3. The CDR3 region is CASSSGTGIKTQYF. CDR3 DNA sequence: TGTGCCAGCAGCTCGGGGACAGGGATAAAGACCCAGTACTTC.

This clonotype was observed a handful of times. The V call is TRBV14, the J call TRBJ1-2; TRBD1 is a possible D gene (5 bases). V gave up 1 base and J gave up 8 bases, with 11 bases separating them. The CDR3 extends over 13 amino acids. The germline gives CDR1 SGHDN, CDR2 FVKESK. The CDR3 DNA follows: TGTGCCAGCAGCCAAGGGACAAGCAGGGGCTACACCTTC. It translates to CASSQGTSRGYTF.

This sequence joins TRBV7-2 and TRBJ2-7; TRBD2 matches 7 bases. Losses at the gene ends were 6 bases for V and 1 base for J; bases not matched to a gene: 3. Germline CDR1 is SGHTA and CDR2 is FQGNSA. This CDR3 region has 13 residues. CDR3 coding DNA: TGTGCCAGCAGAAGGGGACTATCCTACGAGCAGTACTTC. This gives the protein CASRRGLSYEQYF.

This clonotype was found a few times. The rearrangement joins TRBV20-1 to TRBJ2-5, with D unclear. This CDR3 has 11 amino acids. The V end lost 5 bases, the J end lost 2 bases, and 6 bases lay between the germline ends. Germline values: CDR1 DFQATT, CDR2 SNEGSKA (reference sequence). The CDR3 loop reads CSAVGQETQYF. The CDR3 DNA reads TGCAGTGCTGTGGGGCAAGAGACCCAGTACTTC.

V and J are TRBV28 and TRBJ2-3; D not resolved. The CDR3 totals 16 residues. V was cut by 2 bases and J by 0 bases, with 12 bases left in between. Germline V gives CDR1 MDHEN, CDR2 SYDVKM. CDR3 coding DNA: TGTGCCAGCAGTTTAGATCCGAGTGGGAGCACAGATACGCAGTATTTT. This translates into CASSLDPSGSTDTQYF.

J is TRBJ2-7 and V is TRBV6-2 or TRBV6-3; D might be TRBD1 (5 bases). The CDR3 loop spans 15 amino acids. From germline, CDR1 is MNHEY and CDR2 SVGEGT. V dropped 2 bases and J dropped 3 bases, with 14 bases sitting between them. In DNA, the CDR3 is TGTGCCAGCAGTTACCCCAGGGCATCGGGCTACGAGCAGTACTTC. It translates to CASSYPRASGYEQYF.

This clonotype was observed a few times. The CDR3 DNA sequence: TGTGCCAGCAGCTTGGCTATTGGACAGGGGGTAGAGACCCAGTACTTC. As protein: CASSLAIGQGVETQYF. This chain joins TRBV5-8 and TRBJ2-5, with 10 bases aligning to TRBD1. Germline assignment: CDR1 SGHTS and CDR2 YDEGEE. Trimming removed 0 bases from V and 4 bases from J; junction bases left unmatched: 6. The CDR3 loop spans 16 amino acids.

This clonotype was counted between two and nine times. The chain uses TRBV29-1 and TRBJ2-5, with 7 bases that match TRBD2. J gave up 9 bases and V 2 bases, and 15 bases lay outside the gene matches. Germline V gives CDR1 SQVTM, CDR2 ANQGSEA. This CDR3 comprises 15 residues. DNA of the CDR3: TGCAGCGTTGAACTTGGGCGGGAGATCTGGGTGGCCCAGTACTTC. Translating gives CSVELGREIWVAQYF. The whole variable domain, remainder taken from reference TRBV29-1 and TRBJ2-5, is SAVISQKPSRDICQRGTSLTIQCQVDSQVTMMFWYRQQPGQSLTLIATANQGSEATYESGFVIDKFPISRPNLTFSTLTVSNMSPEDSSIYLCSVELGREIWVAQYFGPGTRLLVL.

This clonotype was observed a handful of times. V and J are TRBV29-1 and TRBJ2-7; TRBD2 might be the D (7 bases). Germline V gene sequence: CDR1 SQVTM, CDR2 ANQGSEA. Trimming shortened V by 5 bases and J by 9 bases, and 14 bases separated the two germline ends. The CDR3 is made up of 11 amino acids. The DNA of the CDR3 is TGCAGCGTTTGGGGGGGGGCTTCGCAGTACTTC. This sequence encodes CSVWGGASQYF.

This clonotype was seen many times. The rearrangement uses TRBV20-1 and TRBJ2-1; TRBD2 matches 8 bases. The CDR3 runs to 14 residues. CDR1 is DFQATT and CDR2 is SNEGSKA in the germline V gene (reference sequence). The V segment lost 6 bases and the J segment 5 bases; nucleotides outside the gene matches: 9. This CDR3 reads CSAEPGLVDNEQFF. As DNA, the CDR3 is TGCAGTGCGGAGCCGGGACTAGTGGACAATGAGCAGTTCTTC.

The CDR3 DNA follows: TGTGCCACCAGCAGAAAGAAACAGGGTTGCGATGGCTACACCTTC. It yields the protein CATSRKKQGCDGYTF. J is TRBJ1-2 and V is TRBV15, with D possibly matching TRBD1 (6 bases). Trimming left V 2 bases short and J 6 bases short, with 16 bases between. This CDR3 comprises 15 residues. CDR1 and CDR2 from the germline V gene are LNHNV and YYDKDF (reference sequence).

The genes are TRBV6-2 or TRBV6-3 and TRBJ2-1, with D perhaps given as TRBD1 or TRBD2 (5 bases each). The CDR3 has 14 residues. Trimming cost V 5 bases and J 6 bases, with 14 bases left between them. CDR1 and CDR2 (germline): MNHEY, SVGEGT. The CDR3 region has the DNA TGTGCCAGCAGTAGTCGGGGCCCCGCCAATGAGCAGTTCTTC. Translation: CASSSRGPANEQFF.

This clonotype was seen a few times. The chain combines TRBV29-1 with TRBJ2-1, with D tentatively TRBD2 (5 bases). Germline V lookup: CDR1 SQVTM, CDR2 ANQGSEA. With 3 bases removed from V and 4 bases from J, the gap between germline ends came to 13 bases. The CDR3 consists of 14 residues. The CDR3 bases are TGCAGCGTTGAGTCGACCCCGGGGTACAATGAGCAGTTCTTC. Translated: CSVESTPGYNEQFF.

The chain combines TRBV5-1 with TRBJ2-5; perhaps TRBD1 as D (5 bases). Germline V gene data show CDR1 as SGHRS and CDR2 as YFSETQ. V was clipped by 2 bases and J by 7 bases, with 18 bases between them. This CDR3 has 15 residues. DNA for the CDR3: TGCGCCAGCAGCTTTTCCAGGGTCGAAGGAGTGACCCAGTACTTC. Translating it yields CASSFSRVEGVTQYF.

This clonotype was detected a few times. The V call is TRBV12-3 or TRBV12-4, the J call TRBJ2-3; D is possibly TRBD2 (6 bases). The V end lost 4 bases, the J end lost 2 bases, and 10 bases lay between the germline ends. The CDR3 runs to 14 residues. In nucleotides, the CDR3 is TGTGCCAGCAGTTCCTGGGACTCCACAGATACGCAGTATTTT. It translates to CASSSWDSTDTQYF.

This clonotype has a handful of counts. The chain employs TRBV20-1 and TRBJ1-5; 11 bases line up with TRBD1. J gave up 4 bases and V 6 bases, and 8 bases lay outside the gene matches. Germline CDR1 and CDR2: DFQATT and SNEGSKA (reference sequence). CDR3 length: 15 residues. The CDR3 DNA follows: TGCAGTGCAACCGGACAGGGGGCATTAAATCAGCCCCAGCATTTT. Encoded protein: CSATGQGALNQPQHF.

This clonotype was seen a few times. The chain couples TRBV5-6 to TRBJ2-1; no clear D. The V end was cut by 4 bases, the J end by 10 bases, with 15 bases between. This CDR3 comprises 13 residues. Germline V gene data show CDR1 as SGHDT and CDR2 as YYEEEE. CDR3 in DNA: TGTGCCAGCAGCCCAGCTGCCTCTTGGGAGCAGTTCTTC. Protein sequence: CASSPAASWEQFF.

The rearrangement uses TRBV23-1 and TRBJ2-5, with D maybe TRBD1 (6 bases). TRBV23-1 is flagged as an ORF with uncertain function. V was cut by 8 bases and J by 5 bases, with 15 bases left in between. This CDR3 contains 13 residues. The CDR3 sequence: CASARGLGETQYF. The CDR3 DNA follows: TGCGCCAGCGCCAGGGGTTTGGGGGAGACCCAGTACTTC.

The V call is TRBV12-3 or TRBV12-4, the J call TRBJ2-7; 7 bases align to TRBD1. Trimming took 6 bases from V and 11 from J; bases not matched to a gene: 10. The CDR3 sequence is 12 residues long. The CDR3 protein is CASSMSGQAKYF. CDR3 nucleotide sequence: TGTGCCAGCAGCATGTCCGGACAGGCCAAGTACTTC.

This clonotype showed up just a few times. V is TRBV12-3 or TRBV12-4 and J is TRBJ2-3; D not resolved. CDR3 size: 12 residues. Trimming shortened V by 3 bases and J by 5 bases, and 6 bases separated the two germline ends. The CDR3 DNA is TGTGCCAGCAGTTTCTACCAAGATACGCAGTATTTT. Translating it yields CASSFYQDTQYF.

The V and J genes are TRBV2 and TRBJ1-2, with 8 bases matching TRBD1. The V gene's germline CDR1 is SNHLY and CDR2 FYNNEI. V lost 8 bases, J lost 8 bases, and 7 bases stayed unmatched. This CDR3 spans 12 amino acids. The CDR3 loop reads CASLDRVGGYTF. CDR3 bases: TGTGCCAGCCTGGACAGGGTGGGCGGCTACACCTTC.